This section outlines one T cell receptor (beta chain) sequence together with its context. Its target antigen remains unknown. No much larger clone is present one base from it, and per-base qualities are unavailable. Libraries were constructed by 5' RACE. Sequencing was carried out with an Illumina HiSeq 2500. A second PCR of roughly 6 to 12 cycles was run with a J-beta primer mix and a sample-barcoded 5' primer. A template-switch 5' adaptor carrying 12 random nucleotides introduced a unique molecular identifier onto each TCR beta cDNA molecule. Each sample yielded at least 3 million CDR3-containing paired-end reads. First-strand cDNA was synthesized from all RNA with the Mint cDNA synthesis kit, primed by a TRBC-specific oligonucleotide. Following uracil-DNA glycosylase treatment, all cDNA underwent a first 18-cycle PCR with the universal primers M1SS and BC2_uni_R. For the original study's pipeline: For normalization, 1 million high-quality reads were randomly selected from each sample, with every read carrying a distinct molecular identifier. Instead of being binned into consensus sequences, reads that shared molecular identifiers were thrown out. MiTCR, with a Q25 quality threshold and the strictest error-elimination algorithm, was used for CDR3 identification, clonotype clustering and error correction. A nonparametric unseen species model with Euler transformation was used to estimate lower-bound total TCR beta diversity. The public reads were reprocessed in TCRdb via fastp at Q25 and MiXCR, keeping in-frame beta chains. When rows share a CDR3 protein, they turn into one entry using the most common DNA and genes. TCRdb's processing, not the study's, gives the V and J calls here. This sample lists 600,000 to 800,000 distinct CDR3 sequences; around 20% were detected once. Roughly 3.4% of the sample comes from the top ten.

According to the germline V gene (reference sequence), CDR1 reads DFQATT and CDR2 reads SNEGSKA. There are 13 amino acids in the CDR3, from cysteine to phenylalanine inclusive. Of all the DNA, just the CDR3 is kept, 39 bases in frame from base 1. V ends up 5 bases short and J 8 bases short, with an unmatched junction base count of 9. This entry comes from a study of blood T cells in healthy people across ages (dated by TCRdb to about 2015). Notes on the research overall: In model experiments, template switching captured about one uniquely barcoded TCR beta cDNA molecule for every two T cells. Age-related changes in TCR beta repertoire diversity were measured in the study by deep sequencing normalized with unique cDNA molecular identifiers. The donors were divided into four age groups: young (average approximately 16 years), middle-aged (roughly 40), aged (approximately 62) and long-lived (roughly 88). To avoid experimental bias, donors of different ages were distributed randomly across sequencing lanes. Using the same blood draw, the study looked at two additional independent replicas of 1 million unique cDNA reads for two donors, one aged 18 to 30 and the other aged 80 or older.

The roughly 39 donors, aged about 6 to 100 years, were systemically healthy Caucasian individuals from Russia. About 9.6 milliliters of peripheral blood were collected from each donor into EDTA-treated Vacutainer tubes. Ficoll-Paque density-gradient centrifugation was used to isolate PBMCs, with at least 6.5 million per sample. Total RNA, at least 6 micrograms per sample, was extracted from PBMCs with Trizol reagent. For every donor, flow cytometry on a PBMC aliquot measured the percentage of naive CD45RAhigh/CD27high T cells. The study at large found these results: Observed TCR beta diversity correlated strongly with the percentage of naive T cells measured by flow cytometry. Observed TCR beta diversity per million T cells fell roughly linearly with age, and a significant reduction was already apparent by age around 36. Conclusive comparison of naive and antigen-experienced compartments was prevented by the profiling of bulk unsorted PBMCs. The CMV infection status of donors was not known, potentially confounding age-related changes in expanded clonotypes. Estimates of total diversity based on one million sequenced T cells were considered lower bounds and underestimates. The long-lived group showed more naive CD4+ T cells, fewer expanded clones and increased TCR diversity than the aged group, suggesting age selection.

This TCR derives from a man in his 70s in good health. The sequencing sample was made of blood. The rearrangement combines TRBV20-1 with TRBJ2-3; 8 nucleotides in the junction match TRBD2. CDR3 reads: CSAGIAGPSTQYF. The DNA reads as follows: TGCAGTGCTGGAATAGCGGGACCAAGTACGCAGTATTTT.